The clone carrying this T cell receptor (beta chain) appeared a single time. Profiling relied on immunoSEQ multiplex PCR, and the TCRdb table lists in-frame clones only, not all of them. The table lists hundreds of thousands of clones, approximately 92% of them singletons. The entry originates in a study of blood T cell repertoires in COVID-19. There are 17 residues in the CDR3. CDR1 is LGHDT, CDR2 YNNKEL, per germline (reference sequence). The V and J ends lost 0 bases and 4 bases respectively, with 18 bases between them. The clonotype was recovered from a woman under 30 who had recovered from COVID-19. The chain employs TRBV3-1 (or the pseudogene TRBV3-2) and TRBJ1-2, with a weak D call TRBD1 (6 bases). The sequenced material came from PBMCs or T cells enriched from blood (not recorded which). Here the CDR3 reads CASSQDYRRQALYGYTF. Written as DNA, the CDR3 is TGTGCCAGCAGCCAAGATTACCGTCGACAGGCCCTCTATGGCTACACCTTC.